Listed below are T cell receptor beta chains from one sample, sequenced in a study of response to subunit inactivated influenza vaccine. MiXCR was run by TCRdb on the RT-PCR reads, yielding one entry per CDR3 protein. The table records roughly 670,000 distinct CDR3 sequences, less than 15% of them present only once. This specimen consisted of PBMCs from blood, obtained around two weeks before vaccination. These receptors were collected from a man in his fifties or sixties who received an inactivated influenza vaccine. Both conserved end residues are part of each CDR3. The order of the fields is clone size, D gene, V gene, J gene, CDR3 DNA, CDR3 protein. A D gene is named only where the DNA matches it firmly. Clone size is shown for a subset of rows, as once, few, many or a class of expanded clone.

few	-	TRBV27	TRBJ2-2	TGTGCCAGCAGTCCCACCTTTCGAGGGGCCGGGGAGCTGTTTTTT	CASSPTFRGAGELFF
-	-	TRBV27	TRBJ2-7	TGTGCCAGCAGTTACCGGGCCGGAGGCTTCGAGCAGTACTTC	CASSYRAGGFEQYF
-	TRBD2	TRBV28	TRBJ2-3	TGTGCCAGCAGGGCCGGGACTAGCTCTTCCTATACGCAGTATTTT	CASRAGTSSSYTQYF
few	-	TRBV5-1	TRBJ1-3	TGCGCCAGCAGCTTGTCTGCGGGCTCTGGAAACACCATATATTTT	CASSLSAGSGNTIYF
-	TRBD1	TRBV28	TRBJ2-7	TGTGCCAGCAGCCCGGGACAGGCCCCCTACGAGCAGTACTTC	CASSPGQAPYEQYF
-	-	TRBV20-1	TRBJ1-6	TGCAGTGCTAGAGATGCTGGGTTGATGGGGAATTCACCCCTCCACTTT	CSARDAGLMGNSPLHF
-	TRBD2	TRBV29-1	TRBJ2-7	TGCAGCGCCGGAACGACTAGCGGGAGCCACGAGCAGTACTTC	CSAGTTSGSHEQYF
few	-	TRBV7-2	TRBJ2-1	TGTGCCAGCAGCCCCCATGCCGGGGGCGGCGAGCAGTTCTTC	CASSPHAGGGEQFF
-	TRBD1	TRBV4-2	TRBJ2-1	TGTGCCAGCAGCCGGGGAAGCGGACAGGGAGGACTTGATGAGCAGTTCTTC	CASSRGSGQGGLDEQFF
-	TRBD1	TRBV6-1	TRBJ2-1	TGTGCCAGCAGAAGAGACAGGGTGTTATCCTACAATGAGCAGTTCTTC	CASRRDRVLSYNEQFF
few	TRBD2	TRBV6-4	TRBJ2-1	TGTGCCAGCAGTGACTTAGCGGGGGACAATGAGCAGTTCTTC	CASSDLAGDNEQFF
many	TRBD1	TRBV10-3	TRBJ2-3	TGTGCCATCAGTGAGGGACAGGGGGCTGGCACAGATACGCAGTATTTT	CAISEGQGAGTDTQYF
few	TRBD2	TRBV20-1	TRBJ2-7	TGCAGTGCTACCCTAGCGGGAGTGTCCTACGAGCAGTACTTC	CSATLAGVSYEQYF
-	-	TRBV5-1	TRBJ2-1	TGCGCCAGCAGCTTTTTAGTTGCCGAGAATGAGCAGTTCTTC	CASSFLVAENEQFF
-	TRBD1	TRBV5-1	TRBJ1-5	TGCGCCAGCAGCGCGGGGACAGACCTCAATCAGCCCCAGCATTTT	CASSAGTDLNQPQHF
few	-	TRBV11-2	TRBJ2-3	TGTGCCAGCAGCCCGCGACCTCAGAGAGATACGCAGTATTTT	CASSPRPQRDTQYF
many	TRBD1	TRBV20-1	TRBJ2-7	TGCAGTGCTAGGACAGGGTGGGACAACGAGCAGTACTTC	CSARTGWDNEQYF
many	-	TRBV28	TRBJ2-3	TGTGCCAGCAGTCTAAGGGACACCACAGATACGCAGTATTTT	CASSLRDTTDTQYF
few	TRBD1	TRBV29-1	TRBJ1-1	TGCAGCGTTAAGGGGGCTGGGGAAGCTTTCTTT	CSVKGAGEAFF
-	TRBD2	TRBV7-3	TRBJ2-5	TGTGCCAGCAGCCCCATAGCGGGCCAAGAGACCCAGTACTTC	CASSPIAGQETQYF
-	TRBD2	TRBV12-3/TRBV12-4	TRBJ2-1	TGTGCCAGCAGTCCAGGACTAGCGGTAAACAATGAGCAGTTCTTC	CASSPGLAVNNEQFF
-	-	TRBV7-9	TRBJ2-7	TGTGCCAGCAGCTTAGGGGGGGCCTTGGGCGAGCAGTACTTC	CASSLGGALGEQYF
-	TRBD1	TRBV15	TRBJ2-5	TGTGCCACCAGCAGAGGGTCAGTGCGACAGGGAGAGACCCAGGACTTC	CATSRGSVRQGETQDF
-	TRBD2	TRBV20-1	TRBJ2-5	TGCAGTGCTAGAGATTACGGACTAGCGATTGAAGAGACCCAGTACTTC	CSARDYGLAIEETQYF